The clone carrying this TCR beta chain turned up a few times. Per sample, no less than 5 micrograms of total RNA were extracted. This sample is part of a study of blood T cells in healthy people across ages. The use of a sample-barcoded 5' primer and a J-beta primer mix characterized a second PCR of about 7 to 12 cycles. Each of the samples gave a minimum of 3 million paired-end reads that contained CDR3. TCRdb processed the 5' RACE reads anew with MiXCR; each CDR3 protein has one entry. The sample records 2 million or so distinct CDR3 sequences, around half being singletons. This CDR3 has 13 residues. V lost 7 bases, J lost 7 bases, and 16 bases lay in between. Germline V gene sequence: CDR1 MNHEY, CDR2 SMNVEV (reference sequence).

The source is a middle-aged woman in good health. The sample comprised blood. V usage is TRBV27 and J usage is TRBJ2-5, with a possible D match to TRBD2 (5 bases). CDR3 nucleotide sequence: TGTGCCAGCATGACTATGACCCGGAGGACCCAGTACTTC. This gives the protein CASMTMTRRTQYF.